This TCR beta chain was recorded in a study of blood T cells in healthy people across ages. The authors ran a second PCR of about 6 to 11 cycles using a sample-barcoded 5' primer and a J-beta primer mix. TCRdb independently ran MiXCR on the 5' RACE reads; one entry per CDR3 protein. The sample carries about 1.6 million distinct CDR3 sequences, around 36% recorded once. Study results and limitations: In long-lived donors, naive CD4+ cell counts and diversity exceeded those of aged donors.

The CDR3 has 14 amino acids. Germline V gene sequence: CDR1 MDHEN, CDR2 SYDVKM. V lost 6 bases to trimming and J lost 5 bases, with 16 bases between them. Concerning this clonotype itself: Antigen specificity is unknown.

Source material: blood. V is TRBV28 and J is TRBJ1-2; the D gene is possibly TRBD1 (5 bases). The sequence came from a woman aged 30 to 39 in good health. Here the CDR3 reads CASRAGGGEYGYTF. The CDR3 nucleotides are TGTGCCAGCAGGGCGGGGGGAGGAGAATATGGCTACACCTTC.